This TCR beta chain was retrieved from a study of cytomegalovirus exposure and HLA in healthy donors. Study-level findings and limits: Some V segments (TRBV6-2 and TRBV6-3 among them) were excluded as indistinguishable.

In the case of this clone: Its specificity is not known.

The PCR ran on 60 Vbeta and 13 Jbeta primers. Sequencing was performed with immunoSEQ multiplex PCR; in TCRdb, only in-frame clones are kept and a portion is missing. The sample includes 110,000 or so clones, roughly 67% of them seen just once. Germline CDR1 is MNHEY and CDR2 is SVGAGI. After removal of 6 bases from V and 3 bases from J, the junction contained 9 bases not matched to a gene. The CDR3 runs to 15 residues. The receptor's source is a man younger than 35 in good health and CMV-seropositive. J is TRBJ2-7 and V is TRBV6-5; TRBD1 agrees at 9 bases. Sequencing input: PBMCs. The CDR3 is CASRDTGTGNYEQYV. CDR3 DNA sequence: TGTGCCAGCAGAGATACCGGGACAGGGAACTACGAGCAGTACGTC.